The subject of this entry is one T cell receptor beta chain. Its target antigen remains unknown. It has no much larger one-base neighbor in the sample; base qualities were not kept. V sheds 1 base and J sheds 4 bases, leaving 14 bases between their ends. The CDR3, from cysteine to phenylalanine, totals 16 residues. Just the 48-base CDR3 DNA is kept, in frame starting at base 1. CDR1 MGHRA and CDR2 YSYEKL were looked up in the germline V gene. Donors were healthy HIV-negative adults with no recently reported acute infections or vaccinations. Every donor was a Caucasian adult living in Nashville, Tennessee, USA. CD4+ T cells were enriched through magnetic negative selection, after which naive cells were positively selected on CD45RA and the remaining negative fraction served as the memory subset. Blood was collected by leukapheresis, and PBMCs were isolated by Ficoll-Histopaque density gradient centrifugation and then cryopreserved in liquid nitrogen vapor phase. Analytical flow cytometry was used to check the purity and quantity of each magnetically sorted T cell population. Each sorted fraction had its genomic DNA isolated and then quantified by UV absorbance on a Nanodrop 2000c.

The sample is drawn from a study of shared clonotypes between healthy human individuals (dated by TCRdb to about 2020). For context, the study as a whole: The cohort comprised two women and a few men aged 18 to 49 years. For each donor, CD4 naive and CD4 memory were each run on three plates, CD8 naive on two plates, and CD8 memory on one plate. To estimate repertoire size and how much clonotype sharing occurs between individuals, the study deeply sequenced the blood TCR repertoires of about five healthy adults. To increase sequencing depth and limit assay-specific biases, TCR repertoire library preparation and sequencing were carried out by different laboratories using diverse techniques. Leukapheresis yielded between about 0.85 and 10 billion PBMCs per donor. Beyond this particular receptor, the publication reports: Clonotypes shared by all four sorted-subset donors showed higher generation probabilities than non-shared clonotypes. Larger estimated clonotype richness was generally found for naive subsets than for memory subsets. Sharing across several donors was observed for roughly 5% of naive CD4, over 3% of naive CD8, over 2% of memory CD4, and less than 0.45% of memory CD8 clonotypes. The small number of donors limited the genetic and exposure-history diversity represented. Even with the large sequencing depth, rarefaction of the sorted-subset datasets indicated that sequencing was incomplete. Based on pairwise subsampling, the degree of clonotype sharing among donors was expected to be affected by sequencing depth. Sampling was restricted to blood, and TCR repertoires in tissues likely differ from the TCR repertoires found in blood.

Using the deep immunoSEQ assay, multiplex PCR amplified TCR CDR3 regions from genomic DNA. Genomic DNA extracted from each cell subset was distributed evenly over all wells of several immunoSEQ 96-well plates, and each plate served as one replicate. For sorted subsets, roughly 0.2 ug genomic DNA, equal to about 30,000 T cell genomes, was loaded into each replicate PCR. The purified libraries were quantified using a Qubit 3.0 fluorometer, sized with a Bioanalyzer 2100, and then quantified again using the KAPA Library Quantification kit. Every immunoSEQ 96-well plate was sequenced on a dedicated single-read 150-cycle Illumina NextSeq 550 flow cell. Regarding the original processing steps: Because the immunoSEQ output held only junctional sequences and lacked quality scores, the filtering could not match the filtering applied to full-length reads. To assign V/J genes and CDR3, sequences were annotated using PyIR, a Python wrapper for IgBLAST v1.9, with IMGT germline references. Reads were filtered out if the reads had weak V/J assignments (E-value above 1e-6), no CDR3, stop codons, out-of-frame junctions, or ambiguous translated residues. A V3J clonotype was defined by an identical inferred V gene, J gene, and CDR3 amino acid sequence. The percentage overlap between two repertoires was calculated by dividing the number of shared unique clonotypes by the size of the smaller repertoire. Richness of each repertoire was evaluated using RTK rarefaction, the Chao1 estimator, and Recon v2.1 estimates of unobserved clonotypes. OLGA was used to compute generation probabilities for all TCRbeta clonotypes that the gDNA method yielded from a few donors. Entries here come from immuneACCESS through TCRdb and include only in-frame sequences with V and J called. Some clones fail to appear in such tables; in the studies checked, an unresolved V gene covers under half of the shortfall, and the cause of the remainder is unknown. From that table come the V and J calls and clone size; the DNA was used to work out D and trimming. This sample comprises about 960,000 clones, approximately 80% of them detected only once. The ten largest account for about 1.5% of the sample.

The V and J segments used are TRBV4-1 and TRBJ2-1, with TRBD1 perhaps the D gene, on 6 matching bases. Sequencing used memory CD4+ T cells sorted from blood. What the cell subset or site label conveys for this sample: CD45RA-negative fraction. The TCR originated in a man younger than 35 in good health. The CDR3 amino acid sequence is: CASSQAGASRYNEQFF. The DNA is TGCGCCAGCAGCCAAGCAGGGGCTAGCCGTTACAATGAGCAGTTCTTC.